This T cell receptor (beta chain) derives from a study of T cell responses to AZD1222 COVID-19 vaccine. The overall study: Second-dose recipients at about 4 or about 12 weeks were treated as one pooled group. Study conclusions and caveats: The study identified only a handful of AZD1222 recipients as seropositive at baseline. The study found vaccine-associated CD4 TCRs spanning spike, dominant at 160-218 and 743-854. As reported, nearly half of all spike-specific TCRs target variant regions that are unmutated.

As concerns this clone: As yet, its antigen is unknown.

Profiled with immunoSEQ multiplex PCR; TCRdb holds only in-frame clones, not every one. The sample carries 90,000 to 130,000 clones, around 81% recorded once. Deletions cut 0 bases from V and 9 bases from J, with 9 bases between. Germline-derived CDR1 and CDR2 are WSHSY and SAAADI. This CDR3 has 13 amino acids. The TCR originated in an adult in good health. This sample comprised peripheral blood, obtained on day 0 of AZD1222 vaccination. The rearrangement joins TRBV10-2 to TRBJ2-1, with a weak D call TRBD2 (5 bases). CDR3: CASSESVGSEQFF. DNA for the CDR3: TGCGCCAGCAGTGAGTCAGTAGGGAGTGAGCAGTTCTTC.